The T cell receptor beta chain described here comes from a study of CD4 and CD8 cells across lung adenocarcinoma regions. Donors had localized lung adenocarcinoma, a non-small cell lung cancer. Trimming took off 0 bases at V and 2 bases at J, with 14 bases between the two ends. CDR3 length: 17 amino acids. TCRdb ran MiXCR on the PCR reads and lists one entry per CDR3 protein. The sample lists tens of thousands of distinct CDR3 sequences, over 45% occurring once. The receptor comes from a male donor with lung adenocarcinoma. The CD4 and CD8 labels of this study may be unreliable. Input material: CD8+ T cells from the center of a lung tumor. The rearrangement uses TRBV23-1 and TRBJ1-3; TRBD1 might be the D (5 bases). TRBV23-1 is annotated as an ORF whose role is uncertain. The CDR3 is CASSQSVWRGTGNTIYF. The CDR3 nucleotides read TGCGCCAGCAGTCAATCGGTATGGAGGGGAACTGGAAACACCATATATTTT.